Following are 8 T cell receptor beta chains from one sample sequenced in a study of CD8+ T cells in alopecia areata. cDNA reverse transcribed from extracted RNA served as the sequencing template. The method was immunoSEQ multiplex PCR; TCRdb's version includes in-frame clones alone and lacks a portion of them. The sample lists 210,000 or so clones, approximately 67% occurring once. Indicated treatment: oral pan-JAK inhibitor, 5-10 mg twice daily. The specimen comprised CD4+ T cells sorted from blood, sampled at approximately week 45, from a patient treated with tofacitinib. The receptors originated from a human donor with alopecia areata.

The V gene is TRBV7-8, the J gene TRBJ1-5; D gene ambiguous. This CDR3 is 12 amino acids long. CDR1 is SGHVS and CDR2 is FQNEAQ in the germline V gene. Trimming removed 8 bases at V and 6 bases at J, with 11 bases between. The CDR3: CASGVNSQPQHF. As DNA, the CDR3 is TGTGCCAGCGGGGTTAACAGTCAGCCCCAGCATTTT.

In its sample, this clone was seen a few times. The chain couples TRBV7-9 to TRBJ1-2; D is perhaps TRBD1 (5 bases). This CDR3 has 16 residues. V was shortened by 1 base and J by 3 bases, with 15 bases between the two germline ends. Germline CDR1 and CDR2: SEHNR and FQNEAQ (reference sequence). CDR3: CASSLGRQSFYYGYTF. The CDR3 DNA reads TGTGCCAGCAGCTTAGGCCGACAGAGTTTTTACTATGGCTACACCTTC.

The V call is TRBV29-1, the J call TRBJ1-1; D ambiguous. This CDR3 has 13 amino acids. CDR1 SQVTM and CDR2 ANQGSEA come from the germline V gene. V was pared by 0 bases and J by 11 bases, with 16 bases between. The chain's CDR3 is CSVEDPGLARAFF. The CDR3 region has the DNA TGCAGCGTTGAAGACCCTGGGTTGGCTAGGGCTTTCTTT.

This clone was recorded only once. The CDR3 region is CAWNRVNYGYTF. In DNA, the CDR3 is TGTGCCTGGAACAGGGTCAACTATGGCTACACCTTC. The chain combines TRBV30 with TRBJ1-2, with a possible D match to TRBD1 (6 bases). V lost 4 bases to trimming and J lost 2 bases, with 8 bases between them. Germline CDR1 GTSNPN, CDR2 SVGIG (reference sequence). The CDR3 is 12 residues long.

The chain is built from TRBV9 and TRBJ2-2; D gene ambiguous. The CDR3 consists of 13 residues. With 0 bases removed from V and 6 bases from J, the gap between germline ends came to 6 bases. Germline CDR1 and CDR2: SGDLS and YYNGEE. The CDR3 sequence: CASSVGGPGELFF. Here the CDR3 DNA reads TGTGCCAGCAGCGTAGGGGGTCCCGGGGAGCTGTTTTTT.

This chain links TRBV15 with TRBJ2-1; 7 nucleotides align to TRBD1. The germline CDR1 and CDR2 sequences are LNHNV and YYDKDF (reference sequence). The CDR3 is made up of 16 amino acids. Trimming cost V 1 base and J 5 bases; bases outside gene matches: 8. CDR3 loop: CATSRGQGAFDNEQFF. CDR3 in DNA: TGTGCCACCAGCAGAGGACAGGGAGCTTTTGACAATGAGCAGTTCTTC. The variable domain in full, completed from reference TRBV15 and TRBJ2-1, reads DAMVIQNPRYQVTQFGKPVTLSCSQTLNHNVMYWYQQKSSQAPKLLFHYYDKDFNNEADTPDNFQSRRPNTSFCFLDIRSPGLGDTAMYLCATSRGQGAFDNEQFFGPGTRLTVL.

This sequence joins TRBV25-1 and TRBJ1-1; D ambiguous. V was pared by 2 bases and J by 1 base, with 2 bases between. The CDR3 contains 12 residues. In germline, CDR1 is MGHDK, CDR2 SYGVNS. CDR3 coding DNA: TGTGCCAGCAGTGAAGGGAACACTGAAGCTTTCTTT. As protein: CASSEGNTEAFF.

The sample holds a few counts of this clone. The same CDR3 also results from other DNA sequences found in this sample. The chain couples TRBV30 to TRBJ1-1; TRBD1 matches at 10 bases. V shed 3 bases and J 5 bases; nucleotides not matched to a gene: 3. From germline, CDR1 is GTSNPN and CDR2 SVGIG (reference sequence). The CDR3 spans 13 residues. CDR3 DNA sequence: TGTGCCTGGAGCAGGGACAGGGGAACTGAAGCTTTCTTT. Encoded protein: CAWSRDRGTEAFF.